One and the same sample provided the 27 T cell receptor beta chains below, sequenced in a study of blood T cells in healthy people across ages. Sample-barcoded 5' priming and a J-beta primer mix drove a second PCR of roughly 6 to 12 cycles. Each CDR3 protein gets one entry after TCRdb re-called the 5' RACE reads with MiXCR. The data show 550,000 to 700,000 distinct CDR3 sequences, with approximately 27% seen just once and about a fifth held by the top ten. Input material: blood. The receptors originated from a woman in her seventies in good health.

This chain links TRBV7-2 with TRBJ2-3; TRBD2 matches at 12 bases. The V gene's germline CDR1 is SGHTA and CDR2 FQGNSA. Trimming cost V 5 bases and J 2 bases; bases outside gene matches: 5. The CDR3 runs 16 residues. CDR3 nucleotide sequence: TGTGCCAGCAGCCAAACTAGCGGGGGGCTCACAGATACGCAGTATTTT. Its translation: CASSQTSGGLTDTQYF.

This clonotype has just one count. The J gene is TRBJ2-1, the V gene TRBV9; 12 nucleotides align to TRBD2. With V trimmed by 0 bases and J by 7 bases, 5 bases remained unmatched. Looked up from germline, CDR1 is SGDLS and CDR2 is YYNGEE. The CDR3 extends over 16 amino acids. The CDR3 reads CASSVAGTSGLNEQFF. The CDR3 region has the DNA TGTGCCAGCAGCGTAGCTGGGACTAGCGGGCTGAATGAGCAGTTCTTC. The full variable domain, rest sourced from reference TRBV9 and TRBJ2-1, is DSGVTQTPKHLITATGQRVTLRCSPRSGDLSVYWYQQSLDQGLQFLIQYYNGEERAKGNILERFSAQQFPDLHSELNLSSLELGDSALYFCASSVAGTSGLNEQFFGPGTRLTVL.

The rearrangement links TRBV7-3 to TRBJ2-5; D is possibly TRBD1 (5 bases). The J call could be wrong; TRBJ2-7 is a better fit for the DNA end. Looked up from germline, CDR1 is SGHTA and CDR2 is FQGTGA. The CDR3 consists of 13 residues. CDR3: CASSSNQGDEQYF. The CDR3, as DNA: TGTGCCAGCAGCTCAAACCAGGGCGACGAGCAGTACTTC.

Turning to this clonotype: The junction differs from germline at one of its ends, possibly a read error. The rearrangement uses TRBV10-3 and TRBJ1-3; possibly TRBD1 for D (6 bases). Looked up from germline, CDR1 is ENHRY and CDR2 is SYGVKD. The CDR3 totals 15 residues. As DNA, the CDR3 is TGTGCCATCAGTGATAAGGACAGCTCTGGAAACCCCATATATTTT. As protein: CAISDKDSSGNPIYF.

This clonotype was counted a few times. The chain uses TRBV4-3 and TRBJ2-5, with 13 bases lining up with TRBD2. The J call is uncertain, as TRBJ2-1 better fits the DNA end. The germline V gene encodes CDR1 LGHNA and CDR2 YSLEER. This CDR3 is 19 amino acids long. In nucleotides, the CDR3 is TGCGCCAGCAGCCTAAGACTAGCGGGGGGAAGCGTCCCCTACAATGAGCAGTTCTTC. As protein: CASSLRLAGGSVPYNEQFF.

In DNA, the CDR3 is TGTGCCAGCTCGCAGAAAGGTGGAGCTTTCTTT. This codes for CASSQKGGAFF. The rearrangement links TRBV18 to TRBJ1-1; D is uncertain. With 6 bases removed from V and 10 bases from J, the gap between germline ends came to 12 bases. Germline assignment: CDR1 KGHSH and CDR2 LQKENI. CDR3 length equals 11 residues.

In this sample, this clonotype turned up a few times. The J gene is TRBJ2-1, the V gene TRBV20-1; the match to TRBD2 covers 16 bases. Germline V lookup: CDR1 DFQATT, CDR2 SNEGSKA (reference sequence). There are 17 residues in the CDR3. J was trimmed by 2 bases and V by 6 bases; bases with no gene match: 7. The CDR3 DNA is TGCAGTGCCACAGGGACTAGCGGGGGGGATGCCTACAATGAGCAGTTCTTC. It specifies CSATGTSGGDAYNEQFF.

This clonotype has a handful of counts. The chain joins TRBV19 to TRBJ2-1; possibly TRBD1 for D (5 bases). Trimming removed 6 bases from V and 8 bases from J, with 20 bases in between. The V gene's germline CDR1 is LNHDA and CDR2 SQIVND (reference sequence). This CDR3 region has 15 residues. The CDR3 bases are TGTGCCAGTAGCCCATTCGACAGTCCCTTCGATGAGCAGTTCTTC. Amino acid sequence: CASSPFDSPFDEQFF.

V and J are TRBV11-2 and TRBJ2-5; D possibly corresponds to TRBD2 (5 bases). The CDR3 contains 14 residues. Trimming shortened V by 3 bases and J by 5 bases, and 13 bases separated the two germline ends. Germline CDR1 and CDR2: SGHAT and FQNNGV. Here the CDR3 reads CASSFGSAVETQYF. CDR3 nucleotides: TGTGCCAGCAGCTTTGGTAGCGCGGTGGAGACCCAGTACTTC.

This clonotype has just a few counts. CDR3 bases: TGTGCCAGCAGCGCCCAAGGGGTTTTAGGTTCACCCCTCCACTTT. Translation gives CASSAQGVLGSPLHF. This chain uses TRBV9 with TRBJ1-6; the D gene is possibly TRBD1 (5 bases). This CDR3 spans 15 amino acids. CDR1 is SGDLS, CDR2 YYNGEE, per germline. V lost 3 bases, J lost 9 bases, and 16 bases lay in between.

The rearrangement uses TRBV10-3 and TRBJ2-2; no clear D gene. CDR3 length equals 12 residues. The V end lost 6 bases, the J end lost 8 bases, and 10 bases lay between the germline ends. The germline gives CDR1 ENHRY, CDR2 SYGVKD. The CDR3 protein is CAISPGEGELFF. The CDR3 DNA reads TGTGCCATCAGCCCCGGTGAGGGGGAGCTGTTTTTT.

In regard to this clonotype: In this CDR3 the conserved last residue, phenylalanine or tryptophan, is missing, so a read error is likely. The DNA is omitted, as the CDR3 cannot be located on it reliably, and the CDR3 follows TCRdb's listing. The V call is TRBV7-8, the J call TRBJ2-3; the DNA was not used to check the table's D call, TRBD1. The CDR3 adds up to 13 amino acids, both ends counted. Germline CDR1 reads SGHVS; CDR2 reads FQNEAQ. The CDR3 loop reads CASSFYSRGTQYL.

This clonotype came up a few times. The genes are TRBV5-1 and TRBJ2-3; D remains ambiguous. Germline assignment: CDR1 SGHRS and CDR2 YFSETQ. V was cut by 4 bases and J by 1 base, with 10 bases left in between. CDR3 length equals 14 residues. The CDR3 sequence: CASSSDLGTDTQYF. CDR3 DNA sequence: TGCGCCAGCAGCAGCGACCTTGGCACAGATACGCAGTATTTT.

The sample holds many counts of this clonotype. The chain recombines TRBV5-1 with TRBJ2-5, with 7 bases matching TRBD1. Trimming at V came to 2 bases and at J to 2 bases, leaving 3 bases not matched to a gene. The CDR3 covers 14 residues. The germline V gene encodes CDR1 SGHRS and CDR2 YFSETQ. CDR3 nucleotide sequence: TGCGCCAGCAGCTTAGGGGGACAGCAAGAGACCCAGTACTTC. It translates to CASSLGGQQETQYF.

This clonotype was detected only a few times. The chain couples TRBV5-6 to TRBJ1-6; a possible D gene is TRBD1 (5 bases). Germline CDR1 reads SGHDT; CDR2 reads YYEEEE. The V and J ends lost 2 bases and 8 bases respectively, with 11 bases between them. The CDR3 is made up of 14 amino acids. The CDR3 here is CASSFREKYSPLHF. The CDR3 coding sequence is TGTGCCAGCAGCTTCAGGGAGAAATATTCACCCCTCCACTTT.

This clonotype came up many times. V gene TRBV28 combines with J gene TRBJ2-6; unclear D gene. The CDR3 covers 15 residues. Trimming took off 2 bases at V and 2 bases at J, with 7 bases between the two ends. The germline CDR1 and CDR2 sequences are MDHEN and SYDVKM. The CDR3 is CASSLRLPGANVLTF. The CDR3 coding sequence is TGTGCCAGCAGTTTAAGACTTCCTGGGGCCAACGTCCTGACTTTC. The complete variable domain, with remaining parts taken from reference TRBV28 and TRBJ2-6, reads DVKVTQSSRYLVKRTGEKVFLECVQDMDHENMFWYRQDPGLGLRLIYFSYDVKMKEKGDIPEGYSVSREKKERFSLILESASTNQTSMYLCASSLRLPGANVLTFGAGSRLTVL.

The chain couples TRBV4-2 to TRBJ2-7; 13 bases agree with TRBD2. The V segment lost 2 bases and the J segment 2 bases; nucleotides outside the gene matches: 0. Germline-derived CDR1 and CDR2 are LGHNA and YNFKEQ. The CDR3 consists of 15 residues. The CDR3 bases are TGTGCCAGCAGCCAAACTAGCGGGGGGGCCTACGAGCAGTACTTC. This translates into CASSQTSGGAYEQYF.

This clonotype was seen only a few times. This chain links TRBV12-3 or TRBV12-4 with TRBJ1-3; D ambiguous. The CDR3 has 15 amino acids. The V gene lost 6 bases and the J gene lost 1 base, with 13 bases spanning the gap. CDR3: CASSTDPGSGNTIYF. CDR3 sequence (DNA): TGTGCCAGCAGCACTGACCCGGGGTCTGGAAACACCATATATTTT.

This clonotype appeared a few times. V gene TRBV9 combines with J gene TRBJ2-3, with TRBD1 matching over 8 bases. Germline CDR1 and CDR2: SGDLS and YYNGEE. The CDR3 totals 15 residues. The junction had 6 bases not matched to a gene; V was cut back by 3 bases and J by 3 bases. The CDR3 DNA reads TGTGCCAGCAGCGATCGGACAGGGAGAACAGATACGCAGTATTTT. Translated, it gives CASSDRTGRTDTQYF.

This clonotype was seen a few times. V gene TRBV20-1 combines with J gene TRBJ1-1; perhaps TRBD1 as D (5 bases). With 0 bases removed from V and 3 bases from J, the gap between germline ends came to 8 bases. The CDR3 covers 13 residues. The germline V gene has CDR1 DFQATT and CDR2 SNEGSKA (reference sequence). This CDR3 is CSAREQGYTEAFF. CDR3 DNA: TGCAGTGCTAGAGAGCAGGGTTACACTGAAGCTTTCTTT.

This clonotype has ten or more counts. This chain joins TRBV9 and TRBJ2-7; 7 bases are shared with TRBD1. This CDR3 is built from 16 residues. The V gene end was trimmed by 0 bases and the J gene end by 5 bases; junction bases not matched to a gene: 11. Germline CDR1 is SGDLS and CDR2 is YYNGEE. The CDR3 reads CASSVDIGGPRNEQYF. CDR3 DNA: TGTGCCAGCAGCGTAGATATAGGGGGCCCGCGGAACGAGCAGTACTTC.

J is TRBJ1-4 and V is TRBV12-3 or TRBV12-4; no clear D gene. This CDR3 spans 14 amino acids. V was clipped by 6 bases and J by 0 bases, with 8 bases between them. The DNA for the CDR3 is TGTGCCAGCAGAGCCCTTGCAACTAATGAAAAACTGTTTTTT. Residues: CASRALATNEKLFF.

This clonotype came up a few times. The chain joins TRBV20-1 to TRBJ1-2, with D uncertain. This CDR3 region has 11 residues. Germline V gene sequence: CDR1 DFQATT, CDR2 SNEGSKA (reference sequence). CDR3 DNA: TGCAGCGCGCGGGAGGCCTATGGCTACACCTTC. It codes for CSAREAYGYTF.

This chain connects TRBV7-9 to TRBJ1-1, with D possibly matching TRBD1 (5 bases). The CDR3 consists of 16 residues. The germline V gene encodes CDR1 SEHNR and CDR2 FQNEAQ (reference sequence). V gave up 8 bases and J gave up 2 bases, with 21 bases separating them. CDR3 DNA: TGTGCCAGCTCTTGGCCACCGGGGCAGTCAAACACTGAAGCTTTCTTT. It is translated as CASSWPPGQSNTEAFF.

The gene calls are TRBV7-8 and TRBJ1-1; 8 nucleotides match TRBD1. This CDR3 spans 15 amino acids. With 5 bases clipped from V and 3 bases from J, the junction kept 8 bases outside the gene matches. In germline, CDR1 is SGHVS, CDR2 FQNEAQ. CDR3 bases: TGTGCCAGCAGCCCCCGCGGGGGACAGGACACTGAAGCTTTCTTT. Its translation is CASSPRGGQDTEAFF.

The sample holds a few counts of this clonotype. The V and J genes are TRBV29-1 and TRBJ2-7, with 7 bases lining up with TRBD1. Germline V gene lookup returns CDR1 SQVTM and CDR2 ANQGSEA. The CDR3 totals 14 residues. J was trimmed by 2 bases and V by 0 bases; bases with no gene match: 4. CDR3 bases: TGCAGCGTTGAAGAGACAGGGAAGCCCTACGAGCAGTACTTC. Encoded protein: CSVEETGKPYEQYF.

J is TRBJ1-2 and V is TRBV25-1, with 10 positions matching TRBD1. Germline V gene data show CDR1 as MGHDK and CDR2 as SYGVNS. After removal of 6 bases from V and 7 bases from J, the junction contained 8 bases not matched to a gene. This CDR3 spans 14 amino acids. CDR3 DNA: TGTGCCAGCAGCAGGAGACAGGGGGCGACTGGCTACACCTTC. Its translation is CASSRRQGATGYTF.